The T cell receptor beta chain under discussion was sequenced for a study of blood T cells in healthy people across ages. Study results and limitations: In long-lived donors, naive CD4+ cell counts and diversity exceeded those of aged donors. Since the PBMCs were unsorted, naive and antigen-experienced cells could not be conclusively compared.

Each donor had around 9.8 milliliters of peripheral blood drawn. Germline V gives CDR1 SGHTA, CDR2 FQGNSA. CDR3 length: 14 amino acids. Through a sample-barcoded 5' primer and a J-beta primer mix, a second PCR was run for about 7 to 12 cycles. TCRdb reanalysed the 5' RACE reads using MiXCR and keeps one entry per CDR3 protein. The repertoire includes over 500,000 distinct CDR3 sequences, 52% of them detected once, and roughly 13% sits in the top ten. A remark on this clonotype: Antigen unknown.

The sequenced sample consisted of blood. J is TRBJ2-4 and V is TRBV7-2, with D possibly called TRBD1 or TRBD2 (5 bases each). The last part of the DNA fits TRBJ2-5 better; the J call may be wrong. The sequence was obtained from a woman aged 80 or over in good health. The DNA of the CDR3 is TGTGCCAGCAGCGTCATGAGGGGACAAGAGACCCAGTACTTC. Its translation is CASSVMRGQETQYF.